The clone carrying this T cell receptor beta chain is labeled medium-sized (0.01 to 0.1%). Its target is unknown. At one end the junction does not follow the germline gene, possibly because of a read error. This record belongs to a study of spatial heterogeneity in lung cancer. Time point: sample taken at primary tumor resection. Untreated early-stage non-small cell lung cancer patients, over 55 in total, were the donors. No cells were sorted before sequencing. The whole RNA sequenced was extracted from tumor, nontumor lung or frozen PBMC. Whole-study results and caveats: The number of expanded tumor alpha and beta chains correlated with mutation number.

TCRdb re-called the 5' RACE reads with MiXCR, one entry per CDR3 protein. The sample has around 3,000 distinct CDR3 sequences, about an eighth seen once. The sequences come from lung tumor tissue, collected at surgery. This TCR was sampled from a male donor with early-stage non-small cell lung cancer.

The CDR3 loop reads CASNIISGELFF. The CDR3 region has the DNA TGTGCCAGTAATATAATTTCCGGGGAGCTGTTTTTT. This rearrangement joins TRBV19 to TRBJ2-2; the D is unclear. The CDR3 extends over 12 amino acids. Germline CDR1 is LNHDA and CDR2 is SQIVND (reference sequence).